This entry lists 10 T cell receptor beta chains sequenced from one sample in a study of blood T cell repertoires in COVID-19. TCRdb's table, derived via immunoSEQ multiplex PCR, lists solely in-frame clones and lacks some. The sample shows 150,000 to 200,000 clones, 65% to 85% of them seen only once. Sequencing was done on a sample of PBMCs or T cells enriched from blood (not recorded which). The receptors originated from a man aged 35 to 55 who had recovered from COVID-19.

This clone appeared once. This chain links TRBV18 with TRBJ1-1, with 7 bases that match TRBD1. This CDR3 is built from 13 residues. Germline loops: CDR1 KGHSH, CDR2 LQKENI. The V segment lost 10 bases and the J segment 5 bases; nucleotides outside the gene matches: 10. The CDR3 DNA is TGTGCCACTTTCGACAGGGAAGGGACTGAAGCTTTCTTT. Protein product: CATFDREGTEAFF.

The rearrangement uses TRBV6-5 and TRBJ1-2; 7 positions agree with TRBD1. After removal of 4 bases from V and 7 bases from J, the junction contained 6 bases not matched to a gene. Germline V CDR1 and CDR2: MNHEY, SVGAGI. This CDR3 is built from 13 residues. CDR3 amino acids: CASSLVGGGGYTF. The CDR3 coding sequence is TGTGCCAGCAGTTTAGTAGGGGGCGGTGGCTACACCTTC.

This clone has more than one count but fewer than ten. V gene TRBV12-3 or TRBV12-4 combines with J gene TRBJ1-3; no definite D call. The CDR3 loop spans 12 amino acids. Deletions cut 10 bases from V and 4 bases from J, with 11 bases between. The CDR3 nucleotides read TGTGCCACCCGGGGATCCGGAAACACCATATATTTT. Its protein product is CATRGSGNTIYF.

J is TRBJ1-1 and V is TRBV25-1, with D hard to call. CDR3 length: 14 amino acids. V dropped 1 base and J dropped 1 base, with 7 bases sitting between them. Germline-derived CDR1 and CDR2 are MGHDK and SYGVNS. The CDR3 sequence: CASSELSRNTEAFF. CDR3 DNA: TGTGCCAGCAGTGAATTGAGTCGGAACACTGAAGCTTTCTTT.

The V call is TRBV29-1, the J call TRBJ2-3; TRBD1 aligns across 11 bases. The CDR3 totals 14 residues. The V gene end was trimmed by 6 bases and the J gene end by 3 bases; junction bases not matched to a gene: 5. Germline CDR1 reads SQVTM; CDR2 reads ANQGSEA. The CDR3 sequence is CSVGQGVRTDTQYF. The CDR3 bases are TGCAGCGTGGGACAGGGGGTAAGGACAGATACGCAGTATTTT.

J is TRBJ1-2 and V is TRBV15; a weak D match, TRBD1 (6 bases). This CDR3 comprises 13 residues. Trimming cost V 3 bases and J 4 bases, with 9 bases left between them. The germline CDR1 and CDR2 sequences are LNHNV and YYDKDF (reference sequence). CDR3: CATSRTGGYGYTF. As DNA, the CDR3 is TGTGCCACCAGCAGGACAGGAGGCTATGGCTACACCTTC.

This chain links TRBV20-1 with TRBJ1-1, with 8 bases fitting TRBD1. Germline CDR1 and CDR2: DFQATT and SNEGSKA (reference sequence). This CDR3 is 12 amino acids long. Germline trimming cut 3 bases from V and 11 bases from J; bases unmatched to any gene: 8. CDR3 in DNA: TGCAGTGCTAGTGGACAGGGTAGAGGTGCTTTCTTT. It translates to CSASGQGRGAFF.

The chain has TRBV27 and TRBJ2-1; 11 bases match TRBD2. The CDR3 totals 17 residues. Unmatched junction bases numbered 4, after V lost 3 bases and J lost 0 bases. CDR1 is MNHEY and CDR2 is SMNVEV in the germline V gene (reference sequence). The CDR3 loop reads CASSLTSGAFSYNEQFF. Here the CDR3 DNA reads TGTGCCAGCAGTTTGACTAGCGGGGCCTTCTCCTACAATGAGCAGTTCTTC.

The CDR3 nucleotides read TGTGCCAGCAGCCGCAGACTAGCGGGGGTCGATGAGCAGTTCTTC. Translated, it gives CASSRRLAGVDEQFF. The V and J genes are TRBV11-1 and TRBJ2-1; 12 bases line up with TRBD2. From germline, CDR1 is SGHAT and CDR2 FQDESV (reference sequence). The CDR3 has 15 residues. Unmatched junction bases numbered 7, after V lost 5 bases and J lost 8 bases.

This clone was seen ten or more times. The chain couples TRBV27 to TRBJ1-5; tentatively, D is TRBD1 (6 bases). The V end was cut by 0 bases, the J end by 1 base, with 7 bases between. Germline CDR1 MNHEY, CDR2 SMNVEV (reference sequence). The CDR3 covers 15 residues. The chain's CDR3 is CASSLSQGSNQPQHF. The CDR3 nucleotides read TGTGCCAGCAGTTTATCCCAGGGGAGCAATCAGCCCCAGCATTTT.